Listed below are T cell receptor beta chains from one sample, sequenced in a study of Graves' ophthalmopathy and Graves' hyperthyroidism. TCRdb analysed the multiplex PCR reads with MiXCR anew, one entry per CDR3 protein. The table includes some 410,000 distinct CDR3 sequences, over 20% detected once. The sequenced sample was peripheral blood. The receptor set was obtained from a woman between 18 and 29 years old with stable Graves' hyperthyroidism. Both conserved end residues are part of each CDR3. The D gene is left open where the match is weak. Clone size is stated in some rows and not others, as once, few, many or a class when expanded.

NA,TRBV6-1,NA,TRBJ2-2,TGTGCCAGCAGTGAAAGAGAGACCGGGGAGCTGTTTTTT,CASSERETGELFF
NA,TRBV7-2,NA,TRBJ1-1,TGTGCCAGCAGCTTAGTGGGGTCGAACACTGAAGCTTTCTTT,CASSLVGSNTEAFF
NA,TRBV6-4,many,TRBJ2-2,TGTGCCAGCAGTGACTCGCAGGTTTCAGGGGAGCTGTTTTTT,CASSDSQVSGELFF
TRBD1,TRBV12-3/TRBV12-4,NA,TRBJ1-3,TGTGCCAACAGAGGACAGGGGGCGCGGGGAAACACCATATATTTT,CANRGQGARGNTIYF
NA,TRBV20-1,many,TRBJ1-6,TGCAGTGCTAGGTCGTATAGGCAAAATAATTCACCCCTCCACTTT,CSARSYRQNNSPLHF
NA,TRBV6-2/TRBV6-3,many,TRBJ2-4,TGTGCCAGCAGTTACTCGGGGCTAGCCAAAAACATTCAGTACTTC,CASSYSGLAKNIQYF
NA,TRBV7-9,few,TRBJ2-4,TGTGCCAGCAGCTCGGCTTCGGGGGAGAGTTGGAACATTAAGTACTTC,CASSSASGESWNIKYF
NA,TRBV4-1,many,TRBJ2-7,TGCGCCAGCAGGAAAAACTACCTCTCCTACGAGCAGTACTTC,CASRKNYLSYEQYF
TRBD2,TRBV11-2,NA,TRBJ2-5,TGTGCCAGCACCAGAGAACCGGGACTAGCGGGAGGGCTGCAAGAGACCCAGTACTTC,CASTREPGLAGGLQETQYF
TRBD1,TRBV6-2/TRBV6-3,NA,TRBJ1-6,TGTGCCAGCAGTTACGGCCAGGGGGGCTCACCCCTCCACTTT,CASSYGQGGSPLHF
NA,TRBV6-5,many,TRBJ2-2,TGTGCCAGCAGTTACGGGCGAGCCACCGGGGAGCTGTTTTTT,CASSYGRATGELFF
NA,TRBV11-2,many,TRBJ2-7,TGTGCCAGCAGCCAAAACGGCGTGGGAGAGCAGTACTTC,CASSQNGVGEQYF
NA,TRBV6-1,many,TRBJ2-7,TGTGCCAGCAGTGAAGCTCCGGGTCCGAACGAGCAGTACTTC,CASSEAPGPNEQYF
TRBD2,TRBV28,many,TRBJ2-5,TGTGCCAGCAGTTTAGAGATAGCGGGGGGCCGAGAGACCCAGTACTTC,CASSLEIAGGRETQYF
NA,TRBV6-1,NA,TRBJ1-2,TGTGCGTCGGGGGAAAATGGCTACACCTTC,CASGENGYTF
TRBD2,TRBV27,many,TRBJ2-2,TGTGCCAGCAGTCGCTTAGCGGGAAGGAACACCGGGGAGCTGTTTTTT,CASSRLAGRNTGELFF
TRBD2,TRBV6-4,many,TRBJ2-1,TGTGCCAGCAGTGGTATGGCGGGAGGGTCCTACAATGAGCAGTTCTTC,CASSGMAGGSYNEQFF
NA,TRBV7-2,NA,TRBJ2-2,TGTGCCAGCAGCCCACGTGGGGTTTACACCGGGGAGCTGTTTTTT,CASSPRGVYTGELFF
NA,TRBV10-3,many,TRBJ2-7,TGTGCCATCAGTCCGGCCGGTTCTACCTACGAGCAGTACTTC,CAISPAGSTYEQYF
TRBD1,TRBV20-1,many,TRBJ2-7,TGCAGTGCTACCGACACCGGGACAGTCTACGAGCAGTACTTC,CSATDTGTVYEQYF
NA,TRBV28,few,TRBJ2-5,TGTGCCAGCAGAAGTAATGAGGGGACCTTTCAAGAGACCCAGTACTTC,CASRSNEGTFQETQYF
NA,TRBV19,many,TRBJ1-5,TGTGCCAGTAGTATTTGGCTAAAGAACGATCAGCCCCAGCATTTT,CASSIWLKNDQPQHF
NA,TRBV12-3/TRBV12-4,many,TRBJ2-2,TGTGCCAGCAGTCCCCTATCTCAAGTCGGGGAGCTGTTTTTT,CASSPLSQVGELFF
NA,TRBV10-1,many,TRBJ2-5,TGTGCCAGCAGCGAACAGGGTGGAGAGACCCAGTACTTC,CASSEQGGETQYF
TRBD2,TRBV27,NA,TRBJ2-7,TGTGCCAGCAGTACTCTAGCGGGGGGGGGCTACGAGCAGTACTTC,CASSTLAGGGYEQYF
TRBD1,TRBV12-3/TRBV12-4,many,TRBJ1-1,TGTGCCAGCAAACTAGACAGGGACCACCGTGAAGCTTTCTTT,CASKLDRDHREAFF
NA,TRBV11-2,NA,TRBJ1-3,TGTGCCAGCAGCCCGATCGGAGGAAACACCATATATTTT,CASSPIGGNTIYF
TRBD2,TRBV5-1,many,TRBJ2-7,TGCGCCAGCAGCTTGGTGGGACTAGTCTACGAGCAGTACTTC,CASSLVGLVYEQYF
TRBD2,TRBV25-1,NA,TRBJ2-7,TGTGCCAGCAGTGGACCAGGACTAGCGGGAGGGGTTGGCGAGCAGTACTTC,CASSGPGLAGGVGEQYF
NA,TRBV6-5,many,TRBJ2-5,TGTGCCAGCAGTCCCCGGTTGGGAGAGACCCAGTACTTC,CASSPRLGETQYF
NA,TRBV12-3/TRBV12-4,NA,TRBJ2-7,TGTGCCAGCAGCTACAAGAGCTCCTACGAGCAGTACTTC,CASSYKSSYEQYF
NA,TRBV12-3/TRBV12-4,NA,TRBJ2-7,TGTGCCAGCAGACCGGACCATTGGTTGGGCGAGCAGTACTTC,CASRPDHWLGEQYF
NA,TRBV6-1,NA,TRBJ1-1,TGTGCCAGCAGTGAAGCGCTCCGGTTGAACACTGAAGCTTTCTTT,CASSEALRLNTEAFF
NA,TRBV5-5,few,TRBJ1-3,TGTGCCAGCATCCGTTCGGGACTCTCCTCTGGAAACACCATATATTTT,CASIRSGLSSGNTIYF
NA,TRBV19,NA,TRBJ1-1,TGTGCCAGTACCTTCTCAGGGGTGGGCCACAAAAACACTGAAGCTTTCTTT,CASTFSGVGHKNTEAFF
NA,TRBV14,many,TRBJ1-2,TGTGCCAGCAGCCAAGGGACGACCTATGGCTACACCTTC,CASSQGTTYGYTF
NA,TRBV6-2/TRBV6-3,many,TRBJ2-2,TGTGCCAGCAGTGAGCGTCGAAACACCGGGGAGCTGTTTTTT,CASSERRNTGELFF
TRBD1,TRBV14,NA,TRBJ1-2,TGTGCCAGCAGCCAAGATCTCGACCCGGGACAGGGGGTTTTCAACTATGGCTACACCTTC,CASSQDLDPGQGVFNYGYTF
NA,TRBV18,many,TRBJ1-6,TGTGCCAGCTCACCAGGAAACAATTCACCCCTCCACTTT,CASSPGNNSPLHF
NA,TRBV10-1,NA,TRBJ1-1,TGCGCCAGCAGTGAATCTAACACTGAAGCTTTCTTT,CASSESNTEAFF
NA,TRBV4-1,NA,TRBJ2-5,TGCGCCAGCAGCCAGCCCAGAGGAGGGGGGCAGACCCAGTACTTC,CASSQPRGGGQTQYF
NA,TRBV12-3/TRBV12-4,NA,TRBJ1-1,TGTGCCAGCACCCGGCGCAGAGAGACTGAAGCTTTCTTT,CASTRRRETEAFF
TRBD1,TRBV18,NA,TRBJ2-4,TGTGCCAGCTCACCTAGGGGGCGCGGAGGTGACATTCAGTACTTC,CASSPRGRGGDIQYF
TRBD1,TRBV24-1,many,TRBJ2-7,TGTGCCACCAGGGCCACCCGTCGCAGGGGGCGATTCGCGGGTGACTACGAGCAGTACTTC,CATRATRRRGRFAGDYEQYF
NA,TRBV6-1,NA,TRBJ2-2,TGTGCCAGCCGTCTGGGGCAGGGCTACACCGGGGAGCTGTTTTTT,CASRLGQGYTGELFF
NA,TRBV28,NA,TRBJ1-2,TGTGCCAGCAGTTCCACTGACAGTTATGGCTACACCTTC,CASSSTDSYGYTF
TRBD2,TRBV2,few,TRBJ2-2,TGTGCCAGCAAGCCTAGCGGAAGCTTGAACACCGGGGAGCTGTTTTTT,CASKPSGSLNTGELFF
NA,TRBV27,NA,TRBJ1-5,TGTGCCAGCAGTGATGACCCCTGGGGGGCTCAGCCCCAGCATTTT,CASSDDPWGAQPQHF